This TCR beta chain emerged from a study of shared clonotypes between healthy human individuals. Whole-study findings and limits: Unshared clonotypes carried lower generation probabilities than those common to all four donors.

It was at deep level that the assay was run. Here immunoSEQ multiplex PCR was the method, and the copy in TCRdb shows in-frame clones only, minus some. The sample holds about 730,000 clones; 72% are singletons and the top ten take about 1.8%. V dropped 10 bases and J dropped 5 bases, with 18 bases sitting between them. CDR3 length: 14 amino acids. Germline assignment: CDR1 SGHTA and CDR2 FQGNSA. As concerns this clone: Its antigen is unidentified.

Input material: memory CD4+ T cells sorted from blood. Subset denoted: CD45RA-negative fraction. This clonotype was sampled from a woman in her 30s in good health. The V call is TRBV7-2, the J call TRBJ1-3; no clear D gene. CDR3 in amino acids: CAISKMGVRNTIYF. CDR3 coding DNA: TGTGCCATCTCCAAGATGGGTGTACGAAACACCATATATTTT.